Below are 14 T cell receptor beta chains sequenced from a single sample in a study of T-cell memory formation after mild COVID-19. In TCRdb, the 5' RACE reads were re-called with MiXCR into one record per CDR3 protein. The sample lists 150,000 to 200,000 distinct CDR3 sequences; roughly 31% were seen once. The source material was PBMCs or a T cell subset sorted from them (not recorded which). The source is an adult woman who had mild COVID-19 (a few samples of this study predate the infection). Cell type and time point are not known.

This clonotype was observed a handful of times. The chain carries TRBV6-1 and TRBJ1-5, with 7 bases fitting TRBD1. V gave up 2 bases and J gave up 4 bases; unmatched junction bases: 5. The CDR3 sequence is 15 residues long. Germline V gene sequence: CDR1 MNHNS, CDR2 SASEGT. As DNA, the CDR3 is TGTGCCAGCAGTGAAAACAGGGGTTGGAATCAGCCCCAGCATTTT. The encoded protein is CASSENRGWNQPQHF.

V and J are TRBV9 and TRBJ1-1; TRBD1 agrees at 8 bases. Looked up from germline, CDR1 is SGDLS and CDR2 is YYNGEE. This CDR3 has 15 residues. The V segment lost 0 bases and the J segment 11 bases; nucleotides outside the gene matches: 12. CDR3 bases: TGTGCCAGCAGCGTAGCCCCAAGCCACCGGGACAGGGCTTTCTTT. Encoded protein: CASSVAPSHRDRAFF.

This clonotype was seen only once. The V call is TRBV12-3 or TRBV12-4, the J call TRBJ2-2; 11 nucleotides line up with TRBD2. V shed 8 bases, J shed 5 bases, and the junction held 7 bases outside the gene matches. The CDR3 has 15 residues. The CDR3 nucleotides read TGTGCCAGCGGTAGCGGGGGGGCGGAAACCGGGGAGCTGTTTTTT. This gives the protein CASGSGGAETGELFF.

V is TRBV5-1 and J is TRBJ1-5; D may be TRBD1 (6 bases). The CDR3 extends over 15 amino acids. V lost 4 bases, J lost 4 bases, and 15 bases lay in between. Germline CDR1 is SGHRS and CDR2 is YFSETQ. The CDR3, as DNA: TGCGCCAGCAGCCATGGGGGCCCGGGAAATCAGCCCCAGCATTTT. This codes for CASSHGGPGNQPQHF.

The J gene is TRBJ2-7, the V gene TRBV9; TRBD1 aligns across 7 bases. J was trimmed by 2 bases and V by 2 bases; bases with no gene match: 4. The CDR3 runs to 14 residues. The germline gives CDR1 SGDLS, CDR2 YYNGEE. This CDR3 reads CASSVGTVTYEQYF. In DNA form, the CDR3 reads TGTGCCAGCAGCGTCGGGACAGTTACCTACGAGCAGTACTTC.

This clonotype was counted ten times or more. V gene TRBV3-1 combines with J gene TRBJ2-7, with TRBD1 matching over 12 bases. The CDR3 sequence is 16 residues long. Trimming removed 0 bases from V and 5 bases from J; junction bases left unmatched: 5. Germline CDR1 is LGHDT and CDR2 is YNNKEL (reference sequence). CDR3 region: CASSQDPGTGGDEQYF. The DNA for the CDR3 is TGTGCCAGCAGCCAAGACCCCGGGACAGGGGGCGACGAGCAGTACTTC.

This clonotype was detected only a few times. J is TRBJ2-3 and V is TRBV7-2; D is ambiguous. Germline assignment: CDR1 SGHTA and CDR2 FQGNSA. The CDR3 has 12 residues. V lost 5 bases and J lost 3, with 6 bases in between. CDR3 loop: CASSDYTDTQYF. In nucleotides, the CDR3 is TGTGCCAGCAGCGATTATACAGATACGCAGTATTTT.

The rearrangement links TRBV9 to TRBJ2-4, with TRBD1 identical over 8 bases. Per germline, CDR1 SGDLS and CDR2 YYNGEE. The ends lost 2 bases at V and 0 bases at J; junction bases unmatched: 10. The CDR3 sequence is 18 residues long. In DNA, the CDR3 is TGTGCCAGCAGCGTGGGCCTTAGACAGGGGCTAGCCAAAAACATTCAGTACTTC. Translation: CASSVGLRQGLAKNIQYF.

The CDR3 loop reads CASSLGSLEEGFTLHF. CDR3 sequence (DNA): TGCGCCAGCAGCTTGGGGAGCTTGGAGGAGGGTTTCACCCTCCACTTT. The rearrangement joins TRBV5-1 to TRBJ1-6, with unresolved D. The V end was cut by 0 bases, the J end by 14 bases, with 21 bases between. Germline CDR1 reads SGHRS; CDR2 reads YFSETQ. The CDR3 covers 16 residues. Full variable domain (rest looked up from reference TRBV5-1 and TRBJ1-6): KAGVTQTPRYLIKTRGQQVTLSCSPISGHRSVSWYQQTPGQGLQFLFEYFSETQRNKGNFPGRFSGRQFSNSRSEMNVSTLELGDSALYLCASSLGSLEEGFTLHFGNGTRLTVT.

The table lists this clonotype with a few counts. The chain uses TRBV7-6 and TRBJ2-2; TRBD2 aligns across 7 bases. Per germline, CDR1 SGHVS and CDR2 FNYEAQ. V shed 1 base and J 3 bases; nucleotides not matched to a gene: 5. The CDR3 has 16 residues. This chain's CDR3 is CASSLVQAGDTGELFF. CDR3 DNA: TGTGCCAGCAGCTTAGTTCAGGCGGGGGACACCGGGGAGCTGTTTTTT.

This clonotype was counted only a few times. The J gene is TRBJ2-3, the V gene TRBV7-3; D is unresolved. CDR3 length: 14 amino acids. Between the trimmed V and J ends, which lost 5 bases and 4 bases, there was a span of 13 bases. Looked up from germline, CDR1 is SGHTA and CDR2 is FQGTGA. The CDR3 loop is CASSPTTGSDTQYF. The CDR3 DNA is TGTGCCAGCAGCCCTACGACGGGCTCAGATACGCAGTATTTT.

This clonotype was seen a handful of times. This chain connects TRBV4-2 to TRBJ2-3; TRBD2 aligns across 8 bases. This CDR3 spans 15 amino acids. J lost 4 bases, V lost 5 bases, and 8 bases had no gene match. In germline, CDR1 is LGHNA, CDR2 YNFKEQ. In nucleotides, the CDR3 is TGTGCCAGCAGCACGACTAGCGCCCACTCAGATACGCAGTATTTT. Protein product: CASSTTSAHSDTQYF.

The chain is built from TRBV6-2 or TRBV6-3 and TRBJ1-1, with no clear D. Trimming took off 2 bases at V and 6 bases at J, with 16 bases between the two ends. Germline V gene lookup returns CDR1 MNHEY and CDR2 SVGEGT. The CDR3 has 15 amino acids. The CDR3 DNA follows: TGTGCCAGCAGTTACGTCCCGGAAACCCCCTCTGAAGCTTTCTTT. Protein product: CASSYVPETPSEAFF.

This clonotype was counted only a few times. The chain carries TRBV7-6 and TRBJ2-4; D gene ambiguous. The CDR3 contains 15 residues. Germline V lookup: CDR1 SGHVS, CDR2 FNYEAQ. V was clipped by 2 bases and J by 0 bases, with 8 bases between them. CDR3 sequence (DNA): TGTGCCAGCAGCTTAATCAGACTAGCCAAAAACATTCAGTACTTC. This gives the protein CASSLIRLAKNIQYF.